This TCR beta chain is drawn from a study of T cells in narcolepsy. Study context: Patients with NT1 or NT2 and healthy control donors were enrolled.

This clone was detected a few times. The antigen is undetermined. Regarding the study as a whole: Autoreactive clonotypes reportedly recurred in blood of same and different patients, not controls. HCRT-specific and TRIB2-specific autoreactive clonotypes appeared among same-patient CSF and blood CD4+ clonotypes.

Profiling relied on immunoSEQ multiplex PCR, and the TCRdb table lists in-frame clones only, not all of them. The profile shows 3,000 or so clones, around 62% of them singletons. The CDR3 is 14 residues long. Trimming took 5 bases from V and 2 from J, leaving 12 bases between them. Germline lookup yields CDR1 SEHNR and CDR2 FQNEAQ (reference sequence). The rearrangement uses TRBV7-9 and TRBJ1-2, with D maybe TRBD1 (5 bases). Sequencing was performed on CD45RA- memory CD8+ T cells from PBMCs. The TCR originated in a human donor with narcolepsy. The CDR3 bases are TGTGCCAGCAGCGGGGGGACCGGAAACTATGGCTACACCTTC. Its protein product is CASSGGTGNYGYTF.